A single sample is the source of the 7 T cell receptor beta chains below, sequenced in a study of shared clonotypes between healthy human individuals. The repertoire was sequenced with immunoSEQ multiplex PCR; TCRdb's copy has only in-frame clones and lacks some. The sample carries a few million clones, over 85% recorded once. Material: naive CD4+ T cells sorted from blood. Noted subset: CD45RA+ positively selected. The source is a man aged 18-30 years in good health.

This clone was recorded once. At the DNA level, this CDR3 is encoded by other sequences in the same sample as well. The J gene is TRBJ1-1, the V gene TRBV7-2, with D perhaps matching TRBD1 (6 bases). Trimming removed 1 base from V and 0 bases from J, with 9 bases in between. From germline, CDR1 is SGHTA and CDR2 FQGNSA. The CDR3 spans 15 residues. The CDR3 DNA follows: TGTGCCAGCAGCTTAGTAGGGGGTATGAACACTGAAGCTTTCTTT. Translating gives CASSLVGGMNTEAFF.

CDR3 DNA: TGCGCCAGCAGCGCATTCACAGGGGGCGACTATGGCTACACCTTC. Encoded protein: CASSAFTGGDYGYTF. The rearrangement joins TRBV5-1 to TRBJ1-2; TRBD1 agrees at 9 bases. The CDR3 has 15 amino acids. CDR1 SGHRS and CDR2 YFSETQ come from the germline V gene. V gave up 4 bases and J gave up 3 bases; unmatched junction bases: 7. The entire variable domain, with the rest obtained from reference TRBV5-1 and TRBJ1-2, is as follows: KAGVTQTPRYLIKTRGQQVTLSCSPISGHRSVSWYQQTPGQGLQFLFEYFSETQRNKGNFPGRFSGRQFSNSRSEMNVSTLELGDSALYLCASSAFTGGDYGYTFGSGTRLTVV.

The rearrangement uses TRBV7-2 and TRBJ2-5; 12 bases agree with TRBD2. This CDR3 has 13 residues. V was pared by 2 bases and J by 10 bases, with 2 bases of the junction left unmatched. Germline lookup yields CDR1 SGHTA and CDR2 FQGNSA. This CDR3 reads CASSLRLAGDQYF. For the CDR3, the DNA is TGTGCCAGCAGCTTACGACTAGCGGGAGACCAGTACTTC.

The J gene is TRBJ1-3, the V gene TRBV30; TRBD1 might be the D (5 bases). The V and J ends lost 2 bases and 2 bases respectively, with 19 bases between them. Germline V lookup: CDR1 GTSNPN, CDR2 SVGIG (reference sequence). This CDR3 is 17 amino acids long. The CDR3 DNA reads TGTGCCTGGAGTCACCGTACTGCAGGGTCCGCTGGAAACACCATATATTTT. It is translated as CAWSHRTAGSAGNTIYF.

The rearrangement uses TRBV7-9 and TRBJ2-2, with D maybe TRBD2 (5 bases). V was cut by 2 bases and J by 4 bases, with 8 bases left in between. There are 14 residues in the CDR3. CDR1 SEHNR and CDR2 FQNEAQ come from the germline V gene (reference sequence). CDR3 sequence (DNA): TGTGCCAGCAGCTTAACCGAGGGCACCGGGGAGCTGTTTTTT. Its protein product is CASSLTEGTGELFF.

The V and J genes are TRBV5-1 and TRBJ1-1; D unclear. Germline CDR1 is SGHRS and CDR2 is YFSETQ. The CDR3 runs to 14 residues. V was pared by 4 bases and J by 1 base, with 11 bases between. For the CDR3, the DNA is TGCGCCAGCAGCGCTCTAACGGGGAACACTGAAGCTTTCTTT. Protein: CASSALTGNTEAFF.

The V call is TRBV15, the J call TRBJ2-3, with D uncertain. Trimming took 2 bases from V and 0 from J, leaving 12 bases between them. This CDR3 has 16 amino acids. Per germline, CDR1 LNHNV and CDR2 YYDKDF (reference sequence). CDR3 protein: CATSRTAALSTDTQYF. The CDR3 region has the DNA TGTGCCACCAGCAGAACAGCTGCCTTGAGCACAGATACGCAGTATTTT.